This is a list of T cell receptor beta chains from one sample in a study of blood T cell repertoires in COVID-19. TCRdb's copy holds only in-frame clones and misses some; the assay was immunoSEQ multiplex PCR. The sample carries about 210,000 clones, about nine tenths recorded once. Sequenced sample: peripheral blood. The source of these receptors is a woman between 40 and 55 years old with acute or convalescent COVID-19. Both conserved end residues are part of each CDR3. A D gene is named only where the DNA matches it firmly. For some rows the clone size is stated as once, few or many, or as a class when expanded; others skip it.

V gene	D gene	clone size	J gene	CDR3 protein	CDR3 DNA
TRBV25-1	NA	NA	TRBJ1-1	CASSVRGAEAFF	TGTGCCAGCAGTGTCAGGGGCGCTGAAGCTTTCTTT
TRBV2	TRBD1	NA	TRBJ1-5	CASRRDRGRSGVAF	TGTGCCAGCAGACGGGACAGGGGGCGAAGTGGGGTGGCCTTT
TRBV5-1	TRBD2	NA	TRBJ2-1	CASSLDRRASGDNEQFF	TGCGCCAGCAGCTTGGACCGTAGGGCTAGCGGAGATAATGAGCAGTTCTTC
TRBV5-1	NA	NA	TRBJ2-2	CASTPNVGGNTGELFF	TGCGCCAGCACCCCAAACGTAGGGGGGAACACCGGGGAGCTGTTTTTT
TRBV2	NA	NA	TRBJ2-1	CASSEGPSAYNEQFF	TGTGCCAGCAGTGAGGGGCCGTCCGCCTACAATGAGCAGTTCTTC
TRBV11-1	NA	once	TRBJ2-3	CASSFYSTDTQYF	TGTGCCAGCAGCTTTTATTCCACAGATACGCAGTATTTT
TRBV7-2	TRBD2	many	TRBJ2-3	CASSLIGGASTDTQYF	TGTGCCAGCAGCTTGATCGGGGGGGCTAGCACAGATACGCAGTATTTT
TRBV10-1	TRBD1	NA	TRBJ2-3	CASSEFGTATDTQYF	TGCGCCAGCAGTGAGTTCGGGACAGCCACAGATACGCAGTATTTT
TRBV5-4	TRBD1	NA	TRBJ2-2	CASSLTGGAGELFF	TGTGCCAGCAGCTTGACAGGGGGCGCCGGGGAGCTGTTTTTT
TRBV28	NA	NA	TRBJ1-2	CASSYPRNYGYTF	TGTGCCAGCAGTTATCCCAGGAACTATGGCTACACCTTC
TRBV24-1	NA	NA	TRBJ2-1	CATSDSLGLHNEQFF	TGTGCCACCAGTGATTCTCTAGGACTTCACAATGAGCAGTTCTTC
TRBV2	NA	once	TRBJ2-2	CASSVGGFTGELFF	TGTGCCAGCAGTGTTGGAGGCTTCACCGGGGAGCTGTTTTTT
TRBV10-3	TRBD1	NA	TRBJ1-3	CAIRKQGASGNTIYF	TGTGCCATCAGAAAACAGGGGGCCTCTGGAAACACCATATATTTT
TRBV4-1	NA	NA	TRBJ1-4	CASSQERRVSTNEKLFF	TGCGCCAGCAGCCAAGAAAGGAGGGTCTCGACTAATGAAAAACTGTTTTTT
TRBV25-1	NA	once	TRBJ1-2	CASSEGPSTPHF	TGTGCCAGCAGTGAGGGCCCCTCCACACCCCACTTC
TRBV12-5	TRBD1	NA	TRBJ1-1	CASGLVFGQGRLLARNTEAFF	TGTGCTAGTGGTTTGGTATTTGGACAGGGGCGTTTGTTGGCCCGGAACACTGAAGCTTTCTTT
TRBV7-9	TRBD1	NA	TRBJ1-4	CASSTGQGAHEKLFF	TGTGCCAGCAGCACGGGACAGGGGGCGCATGAAAAACTGTTTTTT
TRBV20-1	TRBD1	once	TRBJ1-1	CSARGYAEAFF	TGCAGTGCCAGGGGGTACGCTGAAGCTTTCTTT
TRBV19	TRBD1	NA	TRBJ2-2	CASSMWTGVLRGELFF	TGTGCCAGTAGTATGTGGACAGGGGTTCTCAGGGGGGAGCTGTTTTTT
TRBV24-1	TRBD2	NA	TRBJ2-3	CATSDPGRGGDTQYF	TGTGCCACCAGTGACCCCGGGCGCGGGGGAGATACGCAGTATTTT
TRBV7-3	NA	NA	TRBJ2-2	CASSSQGNTGELFF	TGTGCCAGCAGCTCACAGGGGAACACCGGGGAGCTGTTTTTT
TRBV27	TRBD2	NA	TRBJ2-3	CASSDSPGLAGGVTDTQYF	TGTGCCAGCAGCGACTCCCCGGGACTAGCGGGGGGCGTAACAGATACGCAGTATTTT
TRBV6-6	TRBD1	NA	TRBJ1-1	CASRTGEFEAFF	TGTGCCAGCAGAACAGGGGAATTTGAAGCTTTCTTT
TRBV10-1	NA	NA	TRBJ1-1	CASSDGGSNTEAFF	TGCGCCAGCAGTGATGGCGGTTCGAACACTGAAGCTTTCTTT
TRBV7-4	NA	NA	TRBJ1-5	CASTLAYTGLYQPQHF	TGTGCCAGCACCCTAGCTTATACAGGCCTTTATCAGCCCCAGCATTTT
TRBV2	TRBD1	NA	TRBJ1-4	CASSQGADEKLFF	TGTGCCAGCAGCCAGGGGGCGGATGAAAAACTGTTTTTT
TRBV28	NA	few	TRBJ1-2	CASSLSADYYGYTF	TGTGCCAGCAGTTTATCCGCTGACTACTATGGCTACACCTTC
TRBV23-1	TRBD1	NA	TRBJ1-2	CASSPHSQGYYGYTF	TGCGCCAGCAGTCCCCACTCACAGGGGTACTATGGCTACACCTTC
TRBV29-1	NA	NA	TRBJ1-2	CSVVHSNGYTF	TGCAGCGTTGTCCACAGTAACGGCTACACCTTC
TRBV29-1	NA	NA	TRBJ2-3	CSVASTDTQYF	TGCAGCGTGGCCTCGACAGATACGCAGTATTTT
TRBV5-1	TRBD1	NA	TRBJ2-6	CASSFAGTGALGANVLTF	TGCGCCAGCAGCTTTGCCGGGACAGGTGCCCTTGGGGCCAACGTCCTGACTTTC
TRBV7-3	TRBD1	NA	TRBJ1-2	CASSYRGITGYTF	TGTGCCAGCAGCTACAGGGGAATTACTGGCTACACCTTC
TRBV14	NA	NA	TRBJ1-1	CASSQGYSWNTEAFF	TGTGCCAGCAGCCAAGGTTACAGCTGGAACACTGAAGCTTTCTTT
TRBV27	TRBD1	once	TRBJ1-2	CASIPTGGDGYTF	TGTGCCAGCATCCCTACAGGGGGGGATGGCTACACCTTC
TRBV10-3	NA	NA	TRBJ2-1	CAISEYPTGQFF	TGTGCCATCAGTGAGTACCCAACAGGGCAGTTCTTC
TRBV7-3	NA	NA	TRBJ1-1	CASSLFRQGADTEAFF	TGTGCCAGCAGCTTATTTAGGCAGGGCGCGGACACTGAAGCTTTCTTT
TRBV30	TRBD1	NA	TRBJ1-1	CAGGTGSTEAFF	TGTGCCGGGGGGACAGGGTCCACTGAAGCTTTCTTT
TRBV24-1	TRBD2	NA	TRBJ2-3	CAVGGTITDTQYF	TGTGCGGTGGGGGGGACGATCACAGATACGCAGTATTTT
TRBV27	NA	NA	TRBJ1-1	CASSFQVTNTEAFF	TGTGCCAGCAGTTTTCAGGTTACGAACACTGAAGCTTTCTTT
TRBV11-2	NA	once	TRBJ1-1	CASSLEGVMNTEAFF	TGTGCCAGCAGCTTAGAAGGAGTTATGAACACTGAAGCTTTCTTT
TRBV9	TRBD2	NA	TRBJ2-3	CASSAERGTSTDTQYF	TGTGCCAGCAGCGCAGAGCGGGGGACTAGCACAGATACGCAGTATTTT
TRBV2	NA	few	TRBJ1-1	CASSLQGSTEAFF	TGTGCCAGCAGCCTACAGGGATCCACTGAAGCTTTCTTT
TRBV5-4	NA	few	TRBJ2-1	CASRNIVEQFF	TGTGCCAGCAGAAATATAGTGGAGCAGTTCTTC
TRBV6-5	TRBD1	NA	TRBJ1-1	CASTTIQGSEAFF	TGTGCCAGCACCACAATACAGGGGTCTGAAGCTTTCTTT
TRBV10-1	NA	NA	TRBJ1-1	CASSASMNTEAFF	TGCGCCAGCAGTGCATCTATGAACACTGAAGCTTTCTTT
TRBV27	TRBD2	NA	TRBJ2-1	CASRGLGPYNEQFF	TGTGCCAGCAGGGGACTAGGTCCCTACAATGAGCAGTTCTTC
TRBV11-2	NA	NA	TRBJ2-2	CASSSRTVGSGELFF	TGTGCCAGCAGCTCCAGGACTGTCGGTTCCGGGGAGCTGTTTTTT
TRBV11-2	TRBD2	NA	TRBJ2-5	CASSSNKRGREETQYF	TGTGCCAGCAGTTCGAATAAGCGGGGGCGGGAAGAGACCCAGTACTTC
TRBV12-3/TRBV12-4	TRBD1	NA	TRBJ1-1	CASTHRGSEAFF	TGTGCCAGCACCCACAGGGGATCTGAAGCTTTCTTT
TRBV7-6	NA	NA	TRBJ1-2	CASSLMQGSGYTF	TGTGCCAGCAGCTTAATGCAGGGTAGTGGCTACACCTTC
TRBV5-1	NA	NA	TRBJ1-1	CASSLAGRLNTEAFF	TGCGCCAGCAGCTTGGCTGGGAGACTGAACACTGAAGCTTTCTTT
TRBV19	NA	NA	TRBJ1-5	CASSNRESNQPQHF	TGTGCCAGTAGTAACAGGGAAAGCAATCAGCCCCAGCATTTT
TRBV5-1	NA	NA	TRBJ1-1	CASSRGSRGDTEAFF	TGCGCCAGCAGTCGGGGGTCGCGCGGGGACACTGAAGCTTTCTTT
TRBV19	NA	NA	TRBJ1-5	CASSIAWGGRQPQHF	TGTGCCAGTAGTATAGCCTGGGGGGGGAGACAGCCCCAGCATTTT